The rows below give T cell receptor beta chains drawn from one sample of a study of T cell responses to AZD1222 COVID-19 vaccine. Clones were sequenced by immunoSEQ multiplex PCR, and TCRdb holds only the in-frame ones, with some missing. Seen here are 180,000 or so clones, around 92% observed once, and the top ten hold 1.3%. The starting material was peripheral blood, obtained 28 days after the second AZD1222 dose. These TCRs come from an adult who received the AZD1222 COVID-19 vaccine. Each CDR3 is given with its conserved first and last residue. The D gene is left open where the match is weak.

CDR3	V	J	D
CASSSPQGYEQYF	TRBV6-2/TRBV6-3	TRBJ2-7	-
CASRPLGQETQYF	TRBV5-4	TRBJ2-5	-
CASSYPGNYGYTF	TRBV6-5	TRBJ1-2	-
CASGIIRGGNQPQHF	TRBV28	TRBJ1-5	-
CASSQTGGRPSYEQYF	TRBV14	TRBJ2-7	-
CASSSSDRGHSYEQYF	TRBV5-6	TRBJ2-7	TRBD1
CASSLAQRQPQHF	TRBV11-2	TRBJ1-5	-
CASSLDHDSNQPQHF	TRBV5-1	TRBJ1-5	-
CASSLVGAGGMDEQYF	TRBV7-2	TRBJ2-7	TRBD1
CASSYSATGAPLHF	TRBV6-5	TRBJ1-6	-
CASSFSLAVSEQFF	TRBV5-6	TRBJ2-1	TRBD2
CASSGRGGGYEQYF	TRBV19	TRBJ2-7	TRBD2
CASGGNTEAFF	TRBV7-9	TRBJ1-1	-
CASSLPVLAGGPNEQFF	TRBV7-9	TRBJ2-1	TRBD2
CATAGHGANVLTF	TRBV5-6	TRBJ2-6	-
CASSSSQRDYLNEQFF	TRBV7-9	TRBJ2-1	TRBD2
CASSAARGFYEQYF	TRBV10-1	TRBJ2-7	-
CASSYGLAGGEGDTQYF	TRBV5-1	TRBJ2-3	TRBD2
CASSYYREIGTEAFF	TRBV6-5	TRBJ1-1	-
CASGFKGAPLHF	TRBV12-5	TRBJ1-6	TRBD1
CAWSRDSNQPQHF	TRBV30	TRBJ1-5	-
CASSPPRGTLSYEQYF	TRBV7-2	TRBJ2-7	-
CASSFGTGNSPLHF	TRBV28	TRBJ1-6	TRBD1
CASSLERGGYTF	TRBV7-2	TRBJ1-2	-
CSVPGLAGVTDTQYF	TRBV29-1	TRBJ2-3	TRBD2
CASSVDIGGETQYF	TRBV27	TRBJ2-5	-
CASSPIQGAVETQYF	TRBV7-2	TRBJ2-5	TRBD1
CASSRYSGGASSTDTQYF	TRBV7-9	TRBJ2-3	TRBD2
CASSLGLAGGLETQYF	TRBV5-1	TRBJ2-5	TRBD2
CASSLLVRGNTEAFF	TRBV28	TRBJ1-1	-
CASSYYDRGYEQYF	TRBV6-2/TRBV6-3	TRBJ2-7	TRBD1
CASSDPGPADPEAFF	TRBV10-2	TRBJ1-1	-
CASSSKRINQPQHF	TRBV5-1	TRBJ1-5	-
CASSRDGGSTDTQYF	TRBV4-2	TRBJ2-3	-
CASSFVRGPNTEAFF	TRBV27	TRBJ1-1	-
CASSLAGGGGAGETQYF	TRBV5-4	TRBJ2-5	-
CATSRVEGGYGYTF	TRBV15	TRBJ1-2	-